This T cell receptor beta chain was found in a study of identical twins. TCRdb itself ran the 5' RACE reads through MiXCR, one entry per CDR3 protein. The sample carries around 500,000 distinct CDR3 sequences, approximately 15% recorded once. Findings of the study overall: Memory repertoires lacked the insertion deficit that abundant cord blood beta clonotypes showed. Without tracking the same donors, conclusions rested on cross-sectional statistical analysis.

This clonotype came up a few times. The target antigen is unknown. Germline CDR1 is LGHDT and CDR2 is YNNKEL (reference sequence). The V gene end was trimmed by 1 base and the J gene end by 2 bases; junction bases not matched to a gene: 0. CDR3 length equals 15 residues. Separately, the same data were catalogued under a study of yellow fever vaccine responses in identical twins. That work adds: Among the twins, the vaccine T cell response reportedly seemed partly convergent and partly personalized.

Input material: CD4+ T cells sorted from blood. The chain is built from TRBV3-1 and TRBJ2-7, with TRBD2 identical over 12 bases. This receptor was identified in a woman aged 18-29 years in good health. CDR3 region: CASSQGLAGAYEQYF. The CDR3 region has the DNA TGTGCCAGCAGCCAAGGACTAGCGGGGGCCTACGAGCAGTACTTC.